This is a list of T cell receptor beta chains from one sample in a study of identical twins. One entry per CDR3 protein, called by TCRdb with MiXCR from the 5' RACE reads. Found here are around 490,000 distinct CDR3 sequences, roughly an eighth of them singletons; the top ten hold approximately 0.98%. In addition, the sample was reused for a study of yellow fever vaccine responses in identical twins.

What was sequenced was CD4+ T cells sorted from blood. These receptors were collected from a woman younger than 35 in good health. CDR3s include the opening cysteine and the closing phenylalanine or tryptophan. Each record gives: clone size, D gene, V gene, J gene, CDR3 DNA, CDR3 protein. The D gene is left open where the match is weak. The listing skips clone size in some rows; elsewhere it reads once, few, many or a size class.

abundance: many
d_gene: TRBD1
v_gene: TRBV5-1
j_gene: TRBJ2-1
CDR3nt: TGCGCCAGCAGCTTGGAGACAGGGGGGTACAATGAGCAGTTCTTC
CDR3aa: CASSLETGGYNEQFF

abundance: many
d_gene: .
v_gene: TRBV5-1
j_gene: TRBJ2-3
CDR3nt: TGCGCCAGCAGCTTGGAACAGGGCACAGATACGCAGTATTTT
CDR3aa: CASSLEQGTDTQYF

abundance: .
d_gene: TRBD1
v_gene: TRBV2
j_gene: TRBJ2-7
CDR3nt: TGTGCCAGCAGTTCTGGACAGGGGACTGCCTACGAGCAGTACTTC
CDR3aa: CASSSGQGTAYEQYF

abundance: .
d_gene: .
v_gene: TRBV5-5
j_gene: TRBJ2-5
CDR3nt: TGTGCCAGCAGCTTGGGGGGGGTAGCGGACCAAGAGACCCAGTACTTC
CDR3aa: CASSLGGVADQETQYF

abundance: .
d_gene: .
v_gene: TRBV12-3/TRBV12-4
j_gene: TRBJ2-3
CDR3nt: TGTGCCAGCAGTCGGGGTTGGGGGCCAACCCCAGATACGCAGTATTTT
CDR3aa: CASSRGWGPTPDTQYF

abundance: few
d_gene: TRBD1
v_gene: TRBV28
j_gene: TRBJ2-3
CDR3nt: TGTGCCAGCAGCGGACAGGGCGGTCGGAGGGCAGATACGCAGTATTTT
CDR3aa: CASSGQGGRRADTQYF

abundance: .
d_gene: .
v_gene: TRBV20-1
j_gene: TRBJ1-5
CDR3nt: TGCAGTGCTAGAGATCAGGGAAGCAATCAGCCCCAGCATTTT
CDR3aa: CSARDQGSNQPQHF

abundance: .
d_gene: TRBD2
v_gene: TRBV3-1
j_gene: TRBJ2-1
CDR3nt: TGTGCCAGCAGCCAAGACCCCCCCGGGAGGTTAGGGGATGAGCAGTTCTTC
CDR3aa: CASSQDPPGRLGDEQFF

abundance: few
d_gene: TRBD2
v_gene: TRBV29-1
j_gene: TRBJ2-2
CDR3nt: TGCAGCGTGGGACTAGCGGGAGGGAAGAACACCGGGGAGCTGTTTTTT
CDR3aa: CSVGLAGGKNTGELFF

abundance: .
d_gene: TRBD1
v_gene: TRBV20-1
j_gene: TRBJ2-7
CDR3nt: TGCAGTGCTAGAGTCGAACTTTTCGACCGGGACAGCTACGAGCAGTACTTC
CDR3aa: CSARVELFDRDSYEQYF

abundance: .
d_gene: .
v_gene: TRBV6-5
j_gene: TRBJ2-7
CDR3nt: TGTGCCAGCAGTTACTCGAACGGCTTACACGAGCAGTACTTC
CDR3aa: CASSYSNGLHEQYF

abundance: few
d_gene: .
v_gene: TRBV28
j_gene: TRBJ1-1
CDR3nt: TGTGCCAGCGGTGGGGGCAGGAAGAACACTGAAGCTTTCTTT
CDR3aa: CASGGGRKNTEAFF

abundance: .
d_gene: TRBD2
v_gene: TRBV11-2
j_gene: TRBJ2-1
CDR3nt: TGTGCCAGCAGCTTAGGGACTAGCGGGGGGGTTACAATATATGAGCAGTTCTTC
CDR3aa: CASSLGTSGGVTIYEQFF

abundance: .
d_gene: .
v_gene: TRBV2
j_gene: TRBJ2-7
CDR3nt: TGTGCCAGCAGTGAACACAGAGGCCTCGAGCAGTACTTC
CDR3aa: CASSEHRGLEQYF

abundance: .
d_gene: TRBD2
v_gene: TRBV12-3/TRBV12-4
j_gene: TRBJ2-5
CDR3nt: TGTGCCAGCAGTGGACTAGCGGTAGGAACCCAGTACTTC
CDR3aa: CASSGLAVGTQYF

abundance: few
d_gene: .
v_gene: TRBV5-3
j_gene: TRBJ2-7
CDR3nt: TGTGCCAGAAGCTCGAACTTCCACCGGGACGGAGGAGTAAGCGAGCAGTACTTC
CDR3aa: CARSSNFHRDGGVSEQYF

abundance: few
d_gene: TRBD2
v_gene: TRBV29-1
j_gene: TRBJ2-3
CDR3nt: TGCAGCGGCCAGACTAGCGTAAGCACAGATACGCAGTATTTT
CDR3aa: CSGQTSVSTDTQYF

abundance: .
d_gene: .
v_gene: TRBV18
j_gene: TRBJ2-7
CDR3nt: TGTGCCAGCTCATTGACAGGTATTTTTATTGACGAGCAGTACTTC
CDR3aa: CASSLTGIFIDEQYF

abundance: many
d_gene: TRBD2
v_gene: TRBV7-2
j_gene: TRBJ2-7
CDR3nt: TGTGCCAGCAGGCCCACTAGCGGATCCTACGAGCAGTACTTC
CDR3aa: CASRPTSGSYEQYF

abundance: .
d_gene: .
v_gene: TRBV7-2
j_gene: TRBJ2-1
CDR3nt: TGTGCTGGGGGCAGCGGACTCAACAATGAGCAGTTCTTC
CDR3aa: CAGGSGLNNEQFF

abundance: few
d_gene: .
v_gene: TRBV6-5
j_gene: TRBJ1-6
CDR3nt: TGTGCCAGCAGTTTTGAGAGAAGAGGGAATTCACCCCTCCACTTT
CDR3aa: CASSFERRGNSPLHF

abundance: .
d_gene: TRBD2
v_gene: TRBV11-2
j_gene: TRBJ2-7
CDR3nt: TGTGCCAGCAGCTCACTGGAAGCGGGAGGACGATCCGAGCAGTACTTC
CDR3aa: CASSSLEAGGRSEQYF

abundance: few
d_gene: .
v_gene: TRBV3-1
j_gene: TRBJ2-7
CDR3nt: TGTGCCAGCAGCCAAGAAATTAGCTACGAGCAGTACTTC
CDR3aa: CASSQEISYEQYF

abundance: .
d_gene: .
v_gene: TRBV6-6
j_gene: TRBJ2-7
CDR3nt: TGTGCCAGCAGGGAGGGGGACATCCAGCAGTACTTC
CDR3aa: CASREGDIQQYF

abundance: .
d_gene: .
v_gene: TRBV10-3
j_gene: TRBJ1-5
CDR3nt: TGTGCCATCAGTGTTGCAGGGCCTCAGCCCCAGCATTTT
CDR3aa: CAISVAGPQPQHF

abundance: many
d_gene: .
v_gene: TRBV20-1
j_gene: TRBJ2-7
CDR3nt: TGCAGTGCTAAAGAACCGGGACTTCTCTACGAGCAGTACTTC
CDR3aa: CSAKEPGLLYEQYF

abundance: few
d_gene: TRBD1
v_gene: TRBV7-2
j_gene: TRBJ2-7
CDR3nt: TGTGCCAGCAGCTTAGTACAGGGGCAGTCCTACGAGCAGTACTTC
CDR3aa: CASSLVQGQSYEQYF

abundance: few
d_gene: .
v_gene: TRBV5-5
j_gene: TRBJ2-7
CDR3nt: TGTGCCAGCAGCTTGGACGCCGGTACCTACGAGCAGTACTTC
CDR3aa: CASSLDAGTYEQYF

abundance: .
d_gene: .
v_gene: TRBV7-2
j_gene: TRBJ2-3
CDR3nt: TGTGCCAGCAGCTTCCGGGACTCGGCGCAGTATTTT
CDR3aa: CASSFRDSAQYF

abundance: .
d_gene: TRBD1
v_gene: TRBV7-9
j_gene: TRBJ2-7
CDR3nt: TGTGCCAGCAGCACACCCGGGACAGGGAACGAGCAGTACTTC
CDR3aa: CASSTPGTGNEQYF

abundance: .
d_gene: TRBD2
v_gene: TRBV7-2
j_gene: TRBJ2-5
CDR3nt: TGTGCCAGCAGCTTGCTAGCGGGACCCCACACACAAGAGACCCAGTACTTC
CDR3aa: CASSLLAGPHTQETQYF

abundance: few
d_gene: .
v_gene: TRBV5-1
j_gene: TRBJ2-3
CDR3nt: TGCGCCAGCAGCGGAACCCCAGGGACAGATACGCAGTATTTT
CDR3aa: CASSGTPGTDTQYF

abundance: .
d_gene: .
v_gene: TRBV5-6
j_gene: TRBJ1-2
CDR3nt: TGTGCCAGCAGCTTGGTTCTGGCGTACTATGGCTACACCTTC
CDR3aa: CASSLVLAYYGYTF

abundance: few
d_gene: .
v_gene: TRBV20-1
j_gene: TRBJ1-3
CDR3nt: TGCAGTGCCGGGACCGATGGAAACACCATATATTTT
CDR3aa: CSAGTDGNTIYF

abundance: few
d_gene: TRBD2
v_gene: TRBV18
j_gene: TRBJ2-1
CDR3nt: TGTGCCAGCTCACCCAGCGGGAGTGGAAATGAGCAGTTCTTC
CDR3aa: CASSPSGSGNEQFF

abundance: few
d_gene: .
v_gene: TRBV27
j_gene: TRBJ2-3
CDR3nt: TGTGCCAGCAGTTTATACCGGGGGGCGTCGTTCACAGATACGCAGTATTTT
CDR3aa: CASSLYRGASFTDTQYF

abundance: .
d_gene: TRBD1
v_gene: TRBV11-2
j_gene: TRBJ2-1
CDR3nt: TGTGCCAGCAGGCCCCGGGACAGAGCCTCCTACAATGAGCAGTTCTTC
CDR3aa: CASRPRDRASYNEQFF

abundance: few
d_gene: TRBD1
v_gene: TRBV5-1
j_gene: TRBJ1-6
CDR3nt: TGCGCCAGCAGCCTCTCAGGGGGGCGTAATTCACCCCTCCACTTT
CDR3aa: CASSLSGGRNSPLHF

abundance: few
d_gene: .
v_gene: TRBV21-1
j_gene: TRBJ2-4
CDR3nt: TGTGCCAGCAAACCGACAGAGCCTCAGATGATTCAGTACTTC
CDR3aa: CASKPTEPQMIQYF

abundance: .
d_gene: TRBD1
v_gene: TRBV6-2/TRBV6-3
j_gene: TRBJ2-1
CDR3nt: TGTGCCAGCAGTAAACAGGGGTGGAATGAGCAGTTCTTC
CDR3aa: CASSKQGWNEQFF

abundance: many
d_gene: .
v_gene: TRBV5-6
j_gene: TRBJ2-2
CDR3nt: TGTGCCAGCAGCTTCCAGGGGACCCCGAGCACCGGGGAGCTGTTTTTT
CDR3aa: CASSFQGTPSTGELFF

abundance: .
d_gene: TRBD1
v_gene: TRBV24-1
j_gene: TRBJ2-2
CDR3nt: TGTGCCACCAGTGATTTGGGACAGGCCGGGACCGGGGAGCTGTTTTTT
CDR3aa: CATSDLGQAGTGELFF

abundance: .
d_gene: .
v_gene: TRBV3-1
j_gene: TRBJ2-7
CDR3nt: TGTGCCAGCAGCCAAGATGCGGGGTCTGAGTACTTC
CDR3aa: CASSQDAGSEYF

abundance: many
d_gene: TRBD1
v_gene: TRBV7-2
j_gene: TRBJ1-6
CDR3nt: TGTGCCAGCAGCACCCGGGACAGGGGGCTTGGATCACCCCTCCACTTT
CDR3aa: CASSTRDRGLGSPLHF

abundance: few
d_gene: .
v_gene: TRBV27
j_gene: TRBJ2-7
CDR3nt: TGTGCCAGCAGGGTGGGGGTCCTCTCCTACGAGCAGTACTTC
CDR3aa: CASRVGVLSYEQYF

abundance: few
d_gene: TRBD2
v_gene: TRBV20-1
j_gene: TRBJ2-7
CDR3nt: TGCAGTGCTAGAAAACTAGCGGAGCCCTACGAGCAGTACTTC
CDR3aa: CSARKLAEPYEQYF

abundance: .
d_gene: TRBD2
v_gene: TRBV7-3
j_gene: TRBJ2-6
CDR3nt: TGTGCCAGCAGCTTACGGGGAGGGGCCTCTGGGGCCAACGTCCTGACTTTC
CDR3aa: CASSLRGGASGANVLTF

abundance: .
d_gene: TRBD1
v_gene: TRBV28
j_gene: TRBJ2-7
CDR3nt: TGTGCCAGCAGTGGGTCCGGGACAGGGTTCTCCTACGAGCAGTACTTC
CDR3aa: CASSGSGTGFSYEQYF

abundance: many
d_gene: .
v_gene: TRBV6-2/TRBV6-3
j_gene: TRBJ2-3
CDR3nt: TGTGCCAGCAGTTACCTAGCAACGCAGTATTTT
CDR3aa: CASSYLATQYF

abundance: .
d_gene: .
v_gene: TRBV29-1
j_gene: TRBJ2-2
CDR3nt: TGCAGCGTTGAACGGGCCGCCGGGGAGCTGTTTTTT
CDR3aa: CSVERAAGELFF

abundance: few
d_gene: TRBD2
v_gene: TRBV15
j_gene: TRBJ2-7
CDR3nt: TGTGCCACCAGCAGAGACCACTTTACTAGCGGGAGGGCCGTGTCCGAGCAGTACTTC
CDR3aa: CATSRDHFTSGRAVSEQYF

abundance: few
d_gene: .
v_gene: TRBV5-1
j_gene: TRBJ2-3
CDR3nt: TGCGCCAGCAGCCTATCGGACCAGAGCACAGATACGCAGTATTTT
CDR3aa: CASSLSDQSTDTQYF

abundance: .
d_gene: .
v_gene: TRBV5-1
j_gene: TRBJ2-2
CDR3nt: TGCGCCAGCAGCTTGGTCCCCACCGGGGAGCTGTTTTTT
CDR3aa: CASSLVPTGELFF

abundance: few
d_gene: TRBD1
v_gene: TRBV5-1
j_gene: TRBJ2-2
CDR3nt: TGCGCCAGCAGCTTGGCGACAGGGTTAGCCGGGGAGCTGTTTTTT
CDR3aa: CASSLATGLAGELFF

abundance: many
d_gene: TRBD2
v_gene: TRBV27
j_gene: TRBJ2-1
CDR3nt: TGTGCCAGCAGTTCGCCCCTAAAGGGAGCGGGAGGTCCGGCTTTCTCCTACAATGAGCAGTTCTTC
CDR3aa: CASSSPLKGAGGPAFSYNEQFF

abundance: .
d_gene: .
v_gene: TRBV30
j_gene: TRBJ2-5
CDR3nt: TGTGCCTGGAGTGTAGGGACGGGCTCACCCCAAGAGACCCAGTACTTC
CDR3aa: CAWSVGTGSPQETQYF

abundance: .
d_gene: .
v_gene: TRBV4-2
j_gene: TRBJ2-7
CDR3nt: TGTGCCAGCAGCCCAAACTCTCAGGGCACCCACTACGAGCAGTACTTC
CDR3aa: CASSPNSQGTHYEQYF